Each of the 29 T cell receptor beta chains below was sequenced from the same sample in a study of shared clonotypes between healthy human individuals. The data were produced by immunoSEQ multiplex PCR, yet TCRdb's version contains in-frame clones alone and is incomplete. The table has under 1,100,000 clones, 60% to 80% seen once. The sequenced sample consisted of memory CD4+ T cells sorted from blood. Subset here: CD45RA-negative fraction. Receptors were obtained from a young man in good health.

As to this clone: The same CDR3 can be traced to other DNA sequences in this sample. V is TRBV5-4 and J is TRBJ2-5; a weak D match, TRBD2 (6 bases). The germline gives CDR1 SGHNT, CDR2 YYREEE (reference sequence). The germline V and J ends were trimmed by 4 bases and 1 base, with 11 bases remaining between them. This CDR3 spans 14 amino acids. CDR3 DNA: TGTGCCAGCAGCCCTGGGAGGTCCCAAGAGACCCAGTACTTC. Protein product: CASSPGRSQETQYF.

This clone was seen only once. The chain uses TRBV2 and TRBJ1-6, with TRBD1 as a possible D gene (6 bases). This CDR3 region has 15 residues. V dropped 8 bases and J dropped 5 bases, with 16 bases sitting between them. Germline lookup yields CDR1 SNHLY and CDR2 FYNNEI. CDR3 sequence: CASFGLGTHNSPLHF. The CDR3 bases are TGTGCCAGCTTCGGATTAGGGACACATAATTCACCCCTCCACTTT.

The V call is TRBV19, the J call TRBJ1-6, with D uncertain. Germline V lookup: CDR1 LNHDA, CDR2 SQIVND (reference sequence). The CDR3 is 14 residues long. V gave up 4 bases and J gave up 7 bases, with 11 bases separating them. Here the CDR3 reads CASSTDGQNSPLHF. The CDR3 nucleotides are TGTGCCAGTAGTACGGACGGGCAAAATTCACCCCTCCACTTT. Based on the CDR3 plus reference TRBV19 and TRBJ1-6, the full variable domain is DGGITQSPKYLFRKEGQNVTLSCEQNLNHDAMYWYRQDPGQGLRLIYYSQIVNDFQKGDIAEGYSVSREKKESFPLTVTSAQKNPTAFYLCASSTDGQNSPLHFGNGTRLTVT.

This clone appeared a single time. CDR3 bases: TGTGCCAGCAGGTTGGGACAGGGTGTTTCACCCCTCCACTTT. Translating it yields CASRLGQGVSPLHF. The chain has TRBV27 and TRBJ1-6; 9 nucleotides agree with TRBD1. Germline lookup yields CDR1 MNHEY and CDR2 SMNVEV (reference sequence). The J segment lost 9 bases and the V segment lost 6 bases, leaving 6 bases of the junction unmatched. The CDR3 is made up of 14 amino acids.

The V gene is TRBV7-2, the J gene TRBJ2-5, with 13 nucleotides matching TRBD2. V lost 5 bases to trimming and J lost 11 bases; unmatched junction nucleotides: 5. CDR3 size: 13 residues. The germline V gene has CDR1 SGHTA and CDR2 FQGNSA. DNA for the CDR3: TGTGCCAGCAGCCAAACTAGCGGGAGGGGACAGTACTTC. It is translated as CASSQTSGRGQYF.

Details on this clone: A read error is the likely source, as a far larger clone sits one nucleotide away. Distinct nucleotide sequences in the sample also encode this CDR3. The chain carries TRBV6-5 and TRBJ2-3; D is unclear. This CDR3 contains 12 residues. Between the trimmed V and J ends, which lost 6 bases and 0 bases, there was a span of 4 bases. Germline CDR1 MNHEY, CDR2 SVGAGI. The CDR3 region is CASSSSTDTQYF. The CDR3 region has the DNA TGTGCCAGCAGCTCCAGCACAGATACGCAGTATTTT.

This clone was counted once. The chain uses TRBV11-2 and TRBJ2-7; 8 bases map to TRBD2. Germline CDR1 is SGHAT and CDR2 is FQNNGV. This CDR3 contains 16 residues. J gave up 2 bases and V 0 bases, and 6 bases lay outside the gene matches. The chain's CDR3 is CASSLEGREVTYEQYF. DNA of the CDR3: TGTGCCAGCAGCTTAGAGGGGCGGGAGGTCACCTACGAGCAGTACTTC.

The rearrangement uses TRBV19 and TRBJ2-5, with D tentatively TRBD1 or TRBD2 (5 bases each). V dropped 6 bases and J dropped 2 bases, with 16 bases sitting between them. Germline loops: CDR1 LNHDA, CDR2 SQIVND (reference sequence). The CDR3 consists of 15 residues. The CDR3 loop reads CASRRTGTKQETQYF. DNA of the CDR3: TGTGCCAGTAGGAGGACCGGGACGAAACAAGAGACCCAGTACTTC.

This clone occurred once. The genes are TRBV6-6 and TRBJ1-6; D uncertain. The CDR3 consists of 14 residues. Germline CDR1 and CDR2: MNHNY and SVGAGI (reference sequence). Trimming shortened V by 4 bases and J by 0 bases, and 4 bases separated the two germline ends. The CDR3 DNA sequence: TGTGCCAGCAGTTGGGGCTCCTATAATTCACCCCTCCACTTT. Translated: CASSWGSYNSPLHF.

The chain combines TRBV18 with TRBJ2-7, with 8 bases aligning to TRBD1. This CDR3 region has 15 residues. The germline V gene has CDR1 KGHSH and CDR2 LQKENI. V lost 3 bases and J lost 1; bases outside the gene matches: 5. Here the CDR3 reads CASSPDRATSYEQYF. In DNA form, the CDR3 reads TGTGCCAGCTCACCGGACAGGGCGACTTCCTACGAGCAGTACTTC.

The chain uses TRBV19 and TRBJ1-3; no reliable D call. This CDR3 contains 13 residues. CDR1 is LNHDA, CDR2 SQIVND, per germline (reference sequence). V shed 4 bases and J shed 1 base, with 5 bases lying between them. This CDR3 is CASSSVSGNTIYF. The CDR3, as DNA: TGTGCCAGTAGTAGCGTTTCTGGAAACACCATATATTTT.

The chain carries TRBV15 and TRBJ2-7; D is possibly TRBD1 (7 bases). The CDR3 is made up of 14 amino acids. CDR1 LNHNV and CDR2 YYDKDF come from the germline V gene (reference sequence). The germline V and J ends were trimmed by 5 bases and 2 bases, with 13 bases remaining between them. DNA for the CDR3: TGTGCCACCAGCCCAGGGGGGCCGACCTACGAGCAGTACTTC. As protein: CATSPGGPTYEQYF.

This sequence joins TRBV7-3 and TRBJ2-7, with 7 bases fitting TRBD2. Trimming removed 1 base from V and 0 bases from J; junction bases left unmatched: 6. The CDR3 sequence is 16 residues long. CDR1 and CDR2 from the germline V gene are SGHTA and FQGTGA. The CDR3 DNA reads as TGTGCCAGCAGCTTAAACCCCCGCGGGGGCTCCTACGAGCAGTACTTC. Its translation: CASSLNPRGGSYEQYF.

The V and J genes are TRBV6-6 and TRBJ1-4; D remains ambiguous. The CDR3 sequence is 13 residues long. CDR1 and CDR2 (germline): MNHNY, SVGAGI (reference sequence). Between the trimmed V and J ends, which lost 1 base and 8 bases, there was a span of 8 bases. This CDR3 reads CASSYLEGEKLFF. CDR3 DNA: TGTGCCAGCAGTTACTTGGAGGGAGAAAAACTGTTTTTT.

The rearrangement joins TRBV6-1 to TRBJ2-3, with a weak D call TRBD1 (6 bases). V lost 5 bases and J 3 bases, leaving 12 bases between the germline ends. The CDR3 covers 14 residues. CDR1 is MNHNS, CDR2 SASEGT, per germline. CDR3 residues: CASSSSDRTDTQYF. The CDR3, as DNA: TGTGCCAGCAGTAGTTCCGACAGGACAGATACGCAGTATTTT.

This chain joins TRBV28 and TRBJ2-7; no firm D call. V was pared by 2 bases and J by 5 bases, with 13 bases between. The CDR3 consists of 14 residues. Germline assignment: CDR1 MDHEN and CDR2 SYDVKM. CDR3 DNA sequence: TGTGCCAGCAGTTTACTAGGGAAACGACACGAGCAGTACTTC. This gives the protein CASSLLGKRHEQYF.

The chain links TRBV5-1 to TRBJ2-3; the match to TRBD2 covers 10 bases. Germline V gives CDR1 SGHRS, CDR2 YFSETQ. After removal of 4 bases from V and 5 bases from J, the junction contained 7 bases not matched to a gene. CDR3 length equals 15 residues. The CDR3 spells CASSLAGDLGDTQYF. The CDR3 DNA follows: TGCGCCAGCAGCCTAGCGGGGGACTTGGGAGATACGCAGTATTTT.

The V gene is TRBV9, the J gene TRBJ2-2; 7 bases agree with TRBD2. Germline trimming cut 5 bases from V and 5 bases from J; bases unmatched to any gene: 15. The germline V gene has CDR1 SGDLS and CDR2 YYNGEE. CDR3 length: 17 residues. This CDR3 is CASSGSLGAGRTGELFF. The CDR3 region has the DNA TGTGCCAGCAGTGGCAGTTTGGGAGCGGGAAGGACCGGGGAGCTGTTTTTT. The full variable domain, completed using reference TRBV9 and TRBJ2-2, is DSGVTQTPKHLITATGQRVTLRCSPRSGDLSVYWYQQSLDQGLQFLIQYYNGEERAKGNILERFSAQQFPDLHSELNLSSLELGDSALYFCASSGSLGAGRTGELFFGEGSRLTVL.

The chain couples TRBV5-8 to TRBJ2-1, with TRBD2 matching over 9 bases. This CDR3 contains 15 residues. Losses at the gene ends were 4 bases for V and 2 bases for J; bases not matched to a gene: 4. Germline CDR1 is SGHTS and CDR2 is YDEGEE. CDR3 sequence: CASSLLAGTYNEQFF. DNA for the CDR3: TGTGCCAGCAGCCTTCTAGCGGGAACCTACAATGAGCAGTTCTTC.

The J gene is TRBJ2-4, the V gene TRBV5-6; D may be TRBD2 (6 bases). The length of the CDR3 is 13 residues. The V end lost 6 bases, the J end lost 6 bases, and 13 bases lay between the germline ends. Germline V gene data show CDR1 as SGHDT and CDR2 as YYEEEE. The CDR3 bases are TGTGCCAGCATGCCGACCGGGGGAAACATTCAGTACTTC. The encoded protein is CASMPTGGNIQYF.

This clone was seen only once. The chain recombines TRBV6-5 with TRBJ2-3; D tentatively fits TRBD1 or TRBD2 (5 bases each). Germline V gene data show CDR1 as MNHEY and CDR2 as SVGAGI. The CDR3 runs to 11 residues. Trimming cost V 8 bases and J 6 bases, with 9 bases left between them. The CDR3 loop reads CASGTRDTQYF. Written as DNA, the CDR3 is TGTGCCAGCGGGACCCGGGATACGCAGTATTTT.

This sequence joins TRBV7-6 and TRBJ1-1; possibly TRBD1 for D (6 bases). Trimming removed 3 bases at V and 2 bases at J, with 10 bases between. Germline V gene lookup returns CDR1 SGHVS and CDR2 FNYEAQ. The CDR3 totals 14 residues. CDR3 protein: CASSLGTSNTEAFF. The CDR3 nucleotides are TGTGCCAGCAGCTTGGGGACAAGCAACACTGAAGCTTTCTTT.

Points on this clone: Other DNA sequences in this sample translate to the same CDR3. The chain has TRBV6-6 and TRBJ1-2, with D perhaps matching TRBD1 (6 bases). This CDR3 has 13 residues. The germline gives CDR1 MNHNY, CDR2 SVGAGI (reference sequence). Trimming shortened V by 6 bases and J by 3 bases, and 11 bases separated the two germline ends. CDR3 amino acids: CASSLGGDYGYTF. The CDR3 coding sequence is TGTGCCAGCAGCCTAGGGGGTGACTATGGCTACACCTTC.

This clone appeared a single time. In the same sample, other DNA sequences code for this CDR3. The chain carries TRBV5-1 and TRBJ2-1; 7 positions match TRBD1. Germline V lookup: CDR1 SGHRS, CDR2 YFSETQ. The CDR3 runs to 15 residues. V dropped 4 bases and J dropped 0; count of bases not matched to a gene: 4. The CDR3 nucleotides are TGCGCCAGCAGCCTGGGACAGAGCTCCTACAATGAGCAGTTCTTC. Its translation is CASSLGQSSYNEQFF.

The chain recombines TRBV11-2 with TRBJ2-7; the D call may be TRBD1 or TRBD2 (6 bases each). V lost 2 bases and J 6 bases, leaving 17 bases between the germline ends. This CDR3 is 15 amino acids long. CDR1 and CDR2 from the germline V gene are SGHAT and FQNNGV. CDR3: CASSLLGGRVGEQYF. CDR3 nucleotides: TGTGCCAGCAGCTTACTCGGGGGCAGGGTGGGCGAGCAGTACTTC.

Only a few counts were recorded for this clone. The chain joins TRBV7-2 to TRBJ1-6; D is unclear. This CDR3 comprises 15 residues. The germline V gene has CDR1 SGHTA and CDR2 FQGNSA. V was shortened by 5 bases and J by 8 bases, with 16 bases between the two germline ends. The DNA for the CDR3 is TGTGCCAGCAGCCAAACCACCCGGGCATATTCACCCCTCCACTTT. It encodes CASSQTTRAYSPLHF.

The chain combines TRBV12-5 with TRBJ1-1; the D is unclear. This CDR3 spans 13 amino acids. In germline, CDR1 is LGHNT, CDR2 FRNRAP. The V end was cut by 7 bases, the J end by 1 base, with 10 bases between. The CDR3 reads CASAVSPNTEAFF. DNA for the CDR3: TGTGCTAGTGCCGTATCACCGAACACTGAAGCTTTCTTT.

This clone was seen a handful of times. The rearrangement joins TRBV7-8 to TRBJ2-1; 8 bases fit TRBD2. The CDR3 has 18 amino acids. Germline V gene sequence: CDR1 SGHVS, CDR2 FQNEAQ. The V segment lost 2 bases and the J segment 0 bases; nucleotides outside the gene matches: 9. The CDR3 DNA is TGTGCCAGCAGCTTATCTTTGGCGGGGGGTTACTCCTACAATGAGCAGTTCTTC. Translation: CASSLSLAGGYSYNEQFF.

The chain employs TRBV30 and TRBJ1-2; D might be TRBD1 (6 bases). V was cut by 5 bases and J by 5 bases, with 21 bases left in between. The CDR3 length is 15 residues. Germline-derived CDR1 and CDR2 are GTSNPN and SVGIG (reference sequence). CDR3: CAWSLGRGGAYGYTF. CDR3 nucleotides: TGTGCCTGGTCACTAGGGAGAGGGGGAGCTTATGGCTACACCTTC.